This entry lists 26 T cell receptor beta chains sequenced from one sample in a study of blood T cell repertoires in COVID-19. Generated by immunoSEQ multiplex PCR, the TCRdb table keeps only in-frame clones and is missing some. The sample holds about 220,000 clones, roughly four fifths seen once. The sequencing sample was made of peripheral blood. These receptors were taken from a woman aged 70-85 years with COVID-19, enrolled during active disease.

The chain joins TRBV10-3 to TRBJ1-1; tentative D call: TRBD1 (6 bases). The germline gives CDR1 ENHRY, CDR2 SYGVKD. The V end lost 3 bases, the J end lost 7 bases, and 12 bases lay between the germline ends. The CDR3 covers 13 residues. As DNA, the CDR3 is TGTGCCATCAGTGAAGGGGGGGCTCGTGAAGCTTTCTTT. Encoded protein: CAISEGGAREAFF.

This clone appeared many times. The V and J genes are TRBV30 and TRBJ2-7; tentative D call: TRBD2 (7 bases). The V end lost 1 base, the J end lost 3 bases, and 16 bases lay between the germline ends. This CDR3 spans 15 amino acids. Per germline, CDR1 GTSNPN and CDR2 SVGIG (reference sequence). The CDR3 loop is CAWSGQGRGHYEQYF. CDR3 coding DNA: TGTGCCTGGAGTGGCCAGGGGCGGGGGCACTACGAGCAGTACTTC.

V gene TRBV7-6 combines with J gene TRBJ1-3, with 8 nucleotides matching TRBD1. This CDR3 spans 16 amino acids. Germline values: CDR1 SGHVS, CDR2 FNYEAQ. V was clipped by 2 bases and J by 3 bases; unmatched bases: 6. The CDR3: CASSLSGGGRGNTIYF. CDR3 nucleotide sequence: TGTGCCAGCAGCTTATCAGGGGGCGGTCGTGGAAACACCATATATTTT. The complete variable domain, with remaining parts taken from reference TRBV7-6 and TRBJ1-3, reads GAGVSQSPRYKVTKRGQDVALRCDPISGHVSLYWYRQALGQGPEFLTYFNYEAQQDKSGLPNDRFSAERPEGSISTLTIQRTEQRDSAMYRCASSLSGGGRGNTIYFGEGSWLTVV.

The V and J genes are TRBV9 and TRBJ2-1; 7 bases match TRBD1. The CDR3 has 16 amino acids. Germline V lookup: CDR1 SGDLS, CDR2 YYNGEE. After removal of 2 bases from V and 5 bases from J, the junction contained 10 bases not matched to a gene. Here the CDR3 DNA reads TGTGCCAGCAGCGTTCTGGGGACAGAGCTAAACAATGAGCAGTTCTTC. Translation gives CASSVLGTELNNEQFF.

The table lists this clone with a count of one. The chain carries TRBV7-2 and TRBJ2-5, with D possibly matching TRBD2 (6 bases). The CDR3 runs 12 residues. Germline CDR1 SGHTA, CDR2 FQGNSA. V was shortened by 6 bases and J by 5 bases, with 10 bases between the two germline ends. The CDR3 DNA reads as TGTGCCAGCAGTTACCGGGGGGAGACCCAGTACTTC. It specifies CASSYRGETQYF.

The chain joins TRBV30 to TRBJ1-6; D ambiguous. The CDR3 sequence is 15 residues long. V gave up 4 bases and J gave up 0 bases, with 10 bases separating them. Germline loops: CDR1 GTSNPN, CDR2 SVGIG (reference sequence). Written as DNA, the CDR3 is TGTGCCTGGAAATTCACGAGCTCCTATAATTCACCCCTCCACTTT. It specifies CAWKFTSSYNSPLHF.

The V and J genes are TRBV28 and TRBJ2-7; TRBD2 matches 10 bases. Germline values: CDR1 MDHEN, CDR2 SYDVKM. Trimming at V came to 5 bases and at J to 0 bases, leaving 16 bases not matched to a gene. The CDR3 is 19 amino acids. CDR3 bases: TGTGCCAGCAGTCCTAGGACTAGCGGACCCCTTTTCGGCTCCTACGAGCAGTACTTC. Encoded protein: CASSPRTSGPLFGSYEQYF.

The chain carries TRBV28 and TRBJ1-1, with D perhaps TRBD1 (6 bases). With 4 bases removed from V and 5 bases from J, the gap between germline ends came to 14 bases. The CDR3 sequence is 14 residues long. Germline-derived CDR1 and CDR2 are MDHEN and SYDVKM. The CDR3 bases are TGTGCCAGCAGTTCCGGGGGGGCCGGAACTGAAGCTTTCTTT. As protein: CASSSGGAGTEAFF.

This clone was detected once. The chain couples TRBV24-1 to TRBJ1-2; no reliable D call. Germline V gives CDR1 KGHDR, CDR2 SFDVKD. Deletions cut 4 bases from V and 2 bases from J, with 10 bases between. The CDR3 has 14 amino acids. CDR3 protein: CATSESGGNYGYTF. CDR3 sequence (DNA): TGTGCCACCAGTGAATCGGGAGGAAACTATGGCTACACCTTC.

The chain couples TRBV12-3 or TRBV12-4 to TRBJ2-2; D is uncertain. Trimming took 6 bases from V and 10 from J, leaving 12 bases between them. The CDR3 contains 12 residues. CDR3 sequence reads: CASSQRTKELFF. The CDR3 coding sequence is TGTGCCAGCAGCCAACGTACAAAGGAGCTGTTTTTT.

V is TRBV20-1 and J is TRBJ1-2; D is perhaps TRBD1 (6 bases). In germline, CDR1 is DFQATT, CDR2 SNEGSKA (reference sequence). The V gene lost 3 bases and the J gene lost 4 bases, with 12 bases spanning the gap. The CDR3 consists of 13 residues. The DNA of the CDR3 is TGCAGTGCTAGTTCTGAACAGGGCTATGGCTACACCTTC. Protein sequence: CSASSEQGYGYTF.

V usage is TRBV29-1 and J usage is TRBJ1-1, with a tentative D call TRBD1 (5 bases). The ends were cut back, 2 bases at V and 4 bases at J, with 11 bases in the middle. CDR3 length: 13 amino acids. Looked up from germline, CDR1 is SQVTM and CDR2 is ANQGSEA. This CDR3 reads CSVEIRAGTEAFF. CDR3 sequence (DNA): TGCAGCGTTGAAATCAGGGCAGGCACTGAAGCTTTCTTT.

The rearrangement joins TRBV5-6 to TRBJ1-2; 8 nucleotides align to TRBD1. The germline V gene has CDR1 SGHDT and CDR2 YYEEEE. V lost 5 bases and J lost 4; bases outside the gene matches: 10. This CDR3 region has 15 residues. The chain's CDR3 is CASRIVGQGLYGYTF. CDR3 sequence (DNA): TGTGCCAGCAGAATAGTAGGACAGGGCCTCTATGGCTACACCTTC.

V is TRBV7-2 and J is TRBJ2-1; 12 nucleotides align to TRBD2. The CDR3 has 15 amino acids. V shed 4 bases and J 4 bases; nucleotides not matched to a gene: 2. CDR1 SGHTA and CDR2 FQGNSA come from the germline V gene. Here the CDR3 reads CASSSLAGGYNEQFF. CDR3 sequence (DNA): TGTGCCAGCAGCTCACTAGCGGGAGGATACAATGAGCAGTTCTTC.

The chain carries TRBV5-8 and TRBJ2-3, with TRBD2 matching 14 bases. The trim removed 5 bases at V and 6 bases at J, leaving 8 bases unmatched. Germline CDR1 reads SGHTS; CDR2 reads YDEGEE. This CDR3 has 16 amino acids. CDR3 loop: CASSLGGLAGADTQYF. CDR3 DNA: TGTGCCAGCAGTCTTGGGGGACTAGCGGGAGCCGATACGCAGTATTTT.

The rearrangement links TRBV30 to TRBJ1-1, with D uncertain. V was cut by 4 bases and J by 1 base, with 16 bases left in between. Germline CDR1 and CDR2: GTSNPN and SVGIG (reference sequence). The CDR3 is 15 residues long. For the CDR3, the DNA is TGTGCCTGGATACCCGGGAGAGGCAAGAACACTGAAGCTTTCTTT. Residues: CAWIPGRGKNTEAFF.

This sequence joins TRBV12-3 or TRBV12-4 and TRBJ1-6; 8 bases map to TRBD1. Trimming at V came to 8 bases and at J to 15 bases, leaving 6 bases not matched to a gene. CDR3 length: 11 residues. The chain's CDR3 is CASGQGYHLHF. CDR3 bases: TGTGCCAGCGGACAGGGTTATCACCTCCACTTT.

CDR3 in amino acids: CASSRPTGTSGRNTGELFF. The CDR3 nucleotides read TGTGCCAGCAGCCGACCAACCGGGACTAGCGGGAGGAACACCGGGGAGCTGTTTTTT. The chain combines TRBV14 with TRBJ2-2; TRBD2 matches 14 bases. Germline values: CDR1 SGHDN, CDR2 FVKESK. V shed 4 bases and J 1 base; nucleotides not matched to a gene: 8. The CDR3 is made up of 19 amino acids.

This rearrangement joins TRBV10-2 to TRBJ2-2; 14 bases line up with TRBD2. V shed 5 bases and J 6 bases; nucleotides not matched to a gene: 5. This CDR3 region has 16 residues. The germline CDR1 and CDR2 sequences are WSHSY and SAAADI. CDR3 protein: CASSPGLAGGAGELFF. In DNA, the CDR3 is TGCGCCAGCAGTCCCGGACTAGCGGGAGGCGCCGGGGAGCTGTTTTTT.

This clone has a single count. The chain carries TRBV6-5 and TRBJ2-7; 11 bases line up with TRBD2. This CDR3 spans 15 amino acids. Per the germline V gene, CDR1 is MNHEY and CDR2 is SVGAGI. V lost 4 bases and J lost 7; bases outside the gene matches: 9. CDR3 loop: CASSSGTSGAREQYF. The DNA of the CDR3 is TGTGCCAGCAGTTCCGGGACTAGCGGCGCTCGGGAGCAGTACTTC.

The V gene is TRBV4-2, the J gene TRBJ1-5, with 12 bases aligning to TRBD1. Trimming took 3 bases from V and 5 from J; bases not matched to a gene: 5. Germline V CDR1 and CDR2: LGHNA, YNFKEQ. CDR3 length: 16 amino acids. This CDR3 reads CASSQEGTGGDQPQHF. The CDR3, as DNA: TGTGCCAGCAGCCAGGAAGGGACAGGGGGCGATCAGCCCCAGCATTTT.

V is TRBV18 and J is TRBJ2-7, with 9 bases that match TRBD1. This CDR3 region has 15 residues. Germline loops: CDR1 KGHSH, CDR2 LQKENI. V trimming: 1 base; J trimming: 5 bases; junction bases outside the gene matches: 6. The CDR3 loop is CASSPQGTGLNEQYF. For the CDR3, the DNA is TGTGCCAGCTCACCACAAGGGACAGGGCTCAACGAGCAGTACTTC.

J is TRBJ2-3 and V is TRBV29-1, with 7 nucleotides matching TRBD2. Per germline, CDR1 SQVTM and CDR2 ANQGSEA. Unmatched junction bases numbered 3, after V lost 8 bases and J lost 1 base. This CDR3 comprises 12 residues. In DNA form, the CDR3 reads TGCAGCACAACTAGCGGCACAGATACGCAGTATTTT. As protein: CSTTSGTDTQYF.

This chain links TRBV5-4 with TRBJ1-1; the D gene is possibly TRBD1 (5 bases). This CDR3 spans 14 amino acids. From germline, CDR1 is SGHNT and CDR2 YYREEE (reference sequence). Trimming left V 0 bases short and J 4 bases short, with 10 bases between. The CDR3 is CASSLVGGGTEAFF. The CDR3 DNA reads as TGTGCCAGCAGCTTGGTCGGCGGGGGCACTGAAGCTTTCTTT.

The chain links TRBV7-2 to TRBJ2-5; TRBD2 agrees at 7 bases. Germline-derived CDR1 and CDR2 are SGHTA and FQGNSA. The V and J ends lost 5 bases and 2 bases, in that order; junction bases with no gene match: 11. The CDR3 is 16 residues long. The CDR3 DNA reads TGTGCCAGCAGCCTCGTGTACGGGACTATACAAGAGACCCAGTACTTC. Its protein is CASSLVYGTIQETQYF.

With regard to this clone: Other DNA sequences within the sample encode an identical CDR3. The CDR3 DNA reads TGTGCCAGCAGCTTGAACGGTGGCGAGCAGTACTTC. Translated, it gives CASSLNGGEQYF. The V and J genes are TRBV11-2 and TRBJ2-7; D unclear. Deletions cut 3 bases from V and 6 bases from J, with 9 bases between. CDR1 is SGHAT, CDR2 FQNNGV, per germline. The length of the CDR3 is 12 residues.